A single sample gave rise to the 14 T cell receptor beta chains below, sequenced in a study of neoadjuvant anti-PD-1 for oral cavity cancer. Repertoires were generated with immunoSEQ multiplex PCR, while TCRdb's copy carries only in-frame clones and drops some. The sample lists 40,000 to 50,000 clones, 77% occurring once. Time point indicated: after neoadjuvant nivolumab, at surgical resection. The sequenced sample was PBMCs, obtained after nivolumab (anti-PD-1) treatment. The receptors come from a person aged 35-79 years with oral cavity squamous cell carcinoma.

A word on this clone: Relative to the germline gene, one junction end is altered; a read error may explain this. CDR3 sequence reads: CASSEGRALSPTF. The CDR3 DNA sequence: TGTGCCAGCAGCGAAGGACGGGCTCTCTCTCCTACTTTC. The chain links TRBV6-1 to TRBJ2-7, with D unresolved. This CDR3 is 13 amino acids long. Germline V lookup: CDR1 MNHNS, CDR2 SASEGT.

The genes are TRBV27 and TRBJ2-2; D not certain. V lost 5 bases, J lost 9 bases, and 10 bases lay in between. The CDR3 spans 12 residues. The germline V gene encodes CDR1 MNHEY and CDR2 SMNVEV (reference sequence). Written as DNA, the CDR3 is TGTGCCAGCAGTCCCCTTCATCGGGAGCTGTTTTTT. It is translated as CASSPLHRELFF.

The chain recombines TRBV2 with TRBJ2-7; the match to TRBD1 covers 11 bases. The CDR3 spans 16 residues. With 2 bases clipped from V and 1 base from J, the junction kept 4 bases outside the gene matches. From germline, CDR1 is SNHLY and CDR2 FYNNEI. The DNA of the CDR3 is TGTGCCAGCAGTGAACGGACAGGGGGCGCTTCCTACGAGCAGTACTTC. Encoded protein: CASSERTGGASYEQYF.

V gene TRBV25-1 combines with J gene TRBJ1-2, with TRBD1 as a possible D gene (6 bases). V lost 7 bases and J 4 bases, leaving 22 bases between the germline ends. The CDR3 has 16 residues. CDR1 is MGHDK, CDR2 SYGVNS, per germline. CDR3 sequence (DNA): TGTGCCAGCACCGATGATGAACAGGTCAGGGGCTATGGCTACACCTTC. Its translation: CASTDDEQVRGYGYTF.

This clone was observed a single time. The chain uses TRBV2 and TRBJ2-1; 15 nucleotides match TRBD2. The V and J ends lost 8 bases and 10 bases, in that order; junction bases with no gene match: 9. This CDR3 has 15 amino acids. Germline loops: CDR1 SNHLY, CDR2 FYNNEI. CDR3 sequence: CASRTSGRAAGEQFF. The CDR3 nucleotides are TGTGCCAGCCGGACTAGCGGGAGGGCCGCGGGCGAGCAGTTCTTC.

V gene TRBV6-1 combines with J gene TRBJ2-4; D possibly uses TRBD1 or TRBD2 (5 bases each). The germline gives CDR1 MNHNS, CDR2 SASEGT. Trimming took 6 bases from V and 2 from J, leaving 11 bases between them. The CDR3 runs to 14 residues. CDR3 coding DNA: TGTGCCAGCAGATGGGACGGGACCAAAAACATTCAGTACTTC. Translating gives CASRWDGTKNIQYF.

The chain is built from TRBV10-1 and TRBJ2-5; D is tentatively TRBD1 or TRBD2 (5 bases each). From germline, CDR1 is WNHNN and CDR2 SYGVQD (reference sequence). This CDR3 has 14 residues. Trimming pared 2 bases from V and 2 bases from J, leaving 9 bases between. CDR3 bases: TGCGCCAGCAGTGAGGGGACGGAGCAAGAGACCCAGTACTTC. It translates to CASSEGTEQETQYF.

This clone was detected a few times. The gene calls are TRBV9 and TRBJ2-7; D possibly matches TRBD1 or TRBD2 (6 bases each). V lost 0 bases to trimming and J lost 2 bases, with 12 bases between them. CDR1 is SGDLS, CDR2 YYNGEE, per germline. The CDR3 length is 15 residues. The CDR3 is CASSVAQGGTYEQYF. The CDR3 DNA sequence: TGTGCCAGCAGCGTAGCACAGGGAGGTACCTACGAGCAGTACTTC. Variable domain in full (rest from reference TRBV9 and TRBJ2-7): DSGVTQTPKHLITATGQRVTLRCSPRSGDLSVYWYQQSLDQGLQFLIQYYNGEERAKGNILERFSAQQFPDLHSELNLSSLELGDSALYFCASSVAQGGTYEQYFGPGTRLTVT.

V is TRBV7-2 and J is TRBJ1-6, with 8 bases lining up with TRBD1. Germline values: CDR1 SGHTA, CDR2 FQGNSA. The CDR3 loop spans 19 amino acids. V lost 0 bases and J lost 10; bases outside the gene matches: 17. Written as DNA, the CDR3 is TGTGCCAGCAGCTTAGCGCTCAGTAGTACAGGGGGTAGTCGCTCACCCCTCCACTTT. Protein product: CASSLALSSTGGSRSPLHF.

V usage is TRBV10-1 and J usage is TRBJ2-2; 9 nucleotides match TRBD2. V trimming: 5 bases; J trimming: 8 bases; junction bases outside the gene matches: 9. Germline V lookup: CDR1 WNHNN, CDR2 SYGVQD (reference sequence). The CDR3 loop spans 15 amino acids. CDR3 DNA sequence: TGCGCCAGCAGTCGACTAGCGGCCTTCGGGGGGGAGCTGTTTTTT. Protein product: CASSRLAAFGGELFF.

The V gene is TRBV5-6, the J gene TRBJ1-1; D is ambiguous. Germline CDR1 reads SGHDT; CDR2 reads YYEEEE. CDR3 length equals 15 residues. Trimming took off 4 bases at V and 1 base at J, with 14 bases between the two ends. The CDR3 coding sequence is TGTGCCAGCAGCGCCGCTCTGGAAGGGAACACTGAAGCTTTCTTT. It yields the protein CASSAALEGNTEAFF.

This clone was detected only once. CDR3 nucleotides: TGTGCCAGCAGTCCGATTGGTGCAGGGCACTACGAGCAGTACTTC. This codes for CASSPIGAGHYEQYF. The rearrangement links TRBV2 to TRBJ2-7; D might be TRBD1 (5 bases). Trimming cost V 5 bases and J 3 bases, with 17 bases left between them. Germline V gives CDR1 SNHLY, CDR2 FYNNEI. CDR3 size: 15 residues.

This clone turned up a few times. The chain recombines TRBV9 with TRBJ1-1; D not certain. CDR3 length: 13 residues. Germline assignment: CDR1 SGDLS and CDR2 YYNGEE. V was shortened by 2 bases and J by 7 bases, with 12 bases between the two germline ends. The CDR3 nucleotides read TGTGCCAGCAGCGTCCCAGGCCAGATTGAAGCTTTCTTT. This translates into CASSVPGQIEAFF.

This CDR3 is CASSSSAGANVLTF. For the CDR3, the DNA is TGTGCCAGCAGCTCCAGTGCTGGGGCCAACGTCCTGACTTTC. The rearrangement joins TRBV6-5 to TRBJ2-6; no firm D call. V was trimmed by 6 bases and J by 2 bases, leaving 8 bases between them. CDR1 and CDR2 from the germline V gene are MNHEY and SVGAGI. This CDR3 has 14 residues.